The clone carrying this T cell receptor beta chain appeared a few times. This specimen belongs to a study of regulatory T cells in long-lasting Graves disease. Time point indicated: persistent/refractory GD, antithyroid drugs over 5 years with positive TRAb. Generation of the TCR library employed RNA extracted from PBMCs. The germline gives CDR1 LGHDT, CDR2 YNNKEL (reference sequence). The V and J ends lost 5 bases and 8 bases respectively, with 16 bases between them. The CDR3 is 15 residues long. Through Arm-PCR of CDR3 regions and iRepertoire HTBI primers, TCR beta libraries were built. From the multiplex PCR reads, TCRdb called clonotypes with MiXCR, one entry per CDR3 protein. The sample includes 450,000 or so distinct CDR3 sequences, about 20% of them seen just once.

The clonotype originates from a female donor with Graves disease. V is TRBV3-1 and J is TRBJ1-6; D is undetermined. The source material was peripheral blood mononuclear cells (PBMCs), sampled when the disease was refractory, from a patient treated with antithyroid drugs. CDR3 sequence reads: CASSVLPTTDSPLHF. The CDR3 DNA reads as TGTGCCAGCAGCGTACTTCCGACTACCGATTCACCCCTCCACTTT.